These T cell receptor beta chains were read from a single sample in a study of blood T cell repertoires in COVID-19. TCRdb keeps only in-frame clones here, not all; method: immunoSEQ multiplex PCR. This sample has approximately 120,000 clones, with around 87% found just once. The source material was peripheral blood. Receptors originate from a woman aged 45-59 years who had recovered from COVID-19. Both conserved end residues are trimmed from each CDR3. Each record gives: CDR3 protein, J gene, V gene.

ASSTPDAAGGSDNTDTQY	TRBJ2-3	TRBV19
ATSEPSGRAWNEQF	TRBJ2-1	TRBV24-1
ASRTGQRTRGYT	TRBJ1-2	TRBV5-1
ATARSQTSYEQY	TRBJ2-7	TRBV19
AWSAGPERY	TRBJ2-5	TRBV30
ASSYLGLAGGTGELF	TRBJ2-2	TRBV6-2/TRBV6-3
ASSLWASSGNTIY	TRBJ1-3	TRBV5-1
ASSYDRGTEAF	TRBJ1-1	TRBV5-1
AISDGTGLAF	TRBJ1-1	TRBV10-3
ASRQYTDTQY	TRBJ2-3	TRBV2
ASSHRGLTNTEAF	TRBJ1-1	TRBV7-9
ASSEQQGSTEAF	TRBJ1-1	TRBV6-1
ASSYLEGRGIQY	TRBJ2-4	TRBV6-5
ASSHRDYNEQF	TRBJ2-1	TRBV7-2
ASSQTTGVNYGYT	TRBJ1-2	TRBV18
ASSLLGGEGEKLF	TRBJ1-4	TRBV5-6
ATSDPGQPQH	TRBJ1-5	TRBV24-1
ASSLGQSINTEAF	TRBJ1-1	TRBV5-1
AISEPGGDAEAF	TRBJ1-1	TRBV10-3
ASSIDSSYEQY	TRBJ2-7	TRBV19
ASILDSRSGNTIY	TRBJ1-3	TRBV2
ASSLGREGSDTQY	TRBJ2-3	TRBV5-4
ACEGYLTYEQY	TRBJ2-7	TRBV7-9
ASSHTGEANQPQH	TRBJ1-5	TRBV7-9
ASSEGGLEQY	TRBJ2-7	TRBV6-1
ASSLGQGWGYT	TRBJ1-2	TRBV7-9
ASRFSGQETQY	TRBJ2-5	TRBV6-5
ASSPGQGSFNQPQH	TRBJ1-5	TRBV10-2
ASSYPTQRAF	TRBJ1-1	TRBV5-4
ASSLVGGSNTEAF	TRBJ1-1	TRBV5-1
ASSYAGHKNQPQH	TRBJ1-5	TRBV6-5
ASDLNGRRTDTQY	TRBJ2-3	TRBV12-5
ATGGTGASTGELF	TRBJ2-2	TRBV24-1
AIGGKKNTEAF	TRBJ1-1	TRBV12-3/TRBV12-4
ASSLGGGRALDEQF	TRBJ2-1	TRBV7-6
ASSAGLAGSTDTQY	TRBJ2-3	TRBV9
ASSLWASGSYNEQF	TRBJ2-1	TRBV27
ASSSRTSGNYNEQF	TRBJ2-1	TRBV6-2/TRBV6-3
ASSPLDSSRANEKLF	TRBJ1-4	TRBV27
ASSRMWADRGPTEAF	TRBJ1-1	TRBV9
ASSSPGANTYEQY	TRBJ2-7	TRBV3-1/TRBV3-2
ASSPRDRPYYGYT	TRBJ1-2	TRBV19
ASSIDRGQLRVNTEAF	TRBJ1-1	TRBV19
ASRIGSGTGMTF	TRBJ1-1	TRBV7-9
ASSPRGGDQPQH	TRBJ1-5	TRBV3-1/TRBV3-2
ASSPYVGTGVGYT	TRBJ1-2	TRBV2
ASSLAVRLRPENTEAF	TRBJ1-1	TRBV5-5
ASSIPRGGGYT	TRBJ1-2	TRBV19
ASSKGTGKESGNTIY	TRBJ1-3	TRBV21-1
ASSLFGQPEAF	TRBJ1-1	TRBV12-3/TRBV12-4